The 10 T cell receptor beta chains below come from one sample, sequenced in a study of PD-L1 blockade in urothelial cancer. TCRdb's table, derived via immunoSEQ multiplex PCR, lists solely in-frame clones and lacks some. This sample has under 30,000 clones; over 80% occur once, and the top ten carry about 2.1%. The material sequenced was PBMCs, taken around atezolizumab (anti-PD-L1) treatment. Receptors originate from a man aged 45-65 years with urothelial cancer.

This chain uses TRBV5-1 with TRBJ2-3; TRBD2 might be the D (6 bases). The CDR3 is made up of 15 amino acids. CDR1 is SGHRS and CDR2 is YFSETQ in the germline V gene. Trimming removed 2 bases from V and 2 bases from J, with 12 bases in between. CDR3 residues: CASSLYPGDTDTQYF. As DNA, the CDR3 is TGCGCCAGCAGCTTATATCCGGGAGACACAGATACGCAGTATTTT. Using reference TRBV5-1 and TRBJ2-3 for the parts outside the CDR3, the full variable domain is KAGVTQTPRYLIKTRGQQVTLSCSPISGHRSVSWYQQTPGQGLQFLFEYFSETQRNKGNFPGRFSGRQFSNSRSEMNVSTLELGDSALYLCASSLYPGDTDTQYFGPGTRLTVL.

This rearrangement joins TRBV28 to TRBJ2-7; D perhaps matches TRBD1 (5 bases). Deletions cut 9 bases from V and 2 bases from J, with 17 bases between. There are 14 residues in the CDR3. Germline V gene lookup returns CDR1 MDHEN and CDR2 SYDVKM. CDR3 sequence reads: CASNGRDTPYEQYV. The CDR3 coding sequence is TGTGCCAGTAACGGCAGGGATACACCCTACGAGCAGTACGTC.

This clone was detected a few times. The V gene is TRBV9, the J gene TRBJ1-1; tentative D call: TRBD1 (5 bases). Germline V gives CDR1 SGDLS, CDR2 YYNGEE. The CDR3 extends over 14 amino acids. Trimming left V 4 bases short and J 6 bases short, with 16 bases between. CDR3 protein: CASSTLGLKAEAFF. DNA of the CDR3: TGTGCCAGCAGCACACTGGGGCTGAAGGCTGAAGCTTTCTTT.

There are a few counts of this clone. The gene calls are TRBV19 and TRBJ1-1, with 9 bases lining up with TRBD1. From germline, CDR1 is LNHDA and CDR2 SQIVND (reference sequence). This CDR3 has 12 residues. CDR3 region: CGVTGGGTEAFF. The CDR3 DNA reads as TGTGGGGTTACAGGGGGCGGCACTGAAGCTTTCTTT.

V is TRBV18 and J is TRBJ1-3; 10 positions agree with TRBD1. The V gene's germline CDR1 is KGHSH and CDR2 LQKENI. Germline trimming cut 6 bases from V and 1 base from J; bases unmatched to any gene: 9. The length of the CDR3 is 17 residues. The CDR3 spells CASSLGQGFYSGNTIYF. CDR3 sequence (DNA): TGTGCCAGCTCGCTGGGACAGGGGTTCTATTCTGGAAACACCATATATTTT.

The chain employs TRBV16 and TRBJ1-2, with D unclear. Per germline, CDR1 KGHSY and CDR2 FQNENV. V was shortened by 4 bases and J by 6 bases, with 12 bases between the two germline ends. CDR3 length equals 13 residues. CDR3 DNA: TGTGCCAGCAGCCCCCCGGGAGGTGATGGCTACACCTTC. Translating gives CASSPPGGDGYTF.

This clone was seen only a few times. The chain carries TRBV7-2 and TRBJ2-2; D ambiguous. This CDR3 has 12 residues. From germline, CDR1 is SGHTA and CDR2 FQGNSA. Trimming took off 8 bases at V and 2 bases at J, with 6 bases between the two ends. DNA of the CDR3: TGTGCCAGCGGGCTCAACACCGGGGAGCTGTTTTTT. Its protein product is CASGLNTGELFF.

The chain combines TRBV7-8 with TRBJ1-6; tentatively, D is TRBD1 (5 bases). Between the trimmed V and J ends, which lost 1 base and 5 bases, there was a span of 9 bases. The CDR3 loop spans 15 amino acids. Per germline, CDR1 SGHVS and CDR2 FQNEAQ. The CDR3 is CASSLGTMDNSPLHF. The CDR3 DNA is TGTGCCAGCAGCTTAGGGACAATGGATAATTCACCCCTCCACTTT.

The chain has TRBV6-1 and TRBJ1-4; TRBD1 matches 9 bases. V was pared by 7 bases and J by 5 bases, with 5 bases of the junction left unmatched. There are 14 residues in the CDR3. CDR1 MNHNS and CDR2 SASEGT come from the germline V gene. The chain's CDR3 is CASIAGTGNEKLFF. CDR3 coding DNA: TGTGCCAGCATAGCCGGGACAGGGAATGAAAAACTGTTTTTT.

J is TRBJ2-7 and V is TRBV6-6, with 10 bases identical to TRBD2. V was clipped by 7 bases and J by 0 bases; unmatched bases: 6. Germline V CDR1 and CDR2: MNHNY, SVGAGI (reference sequence). This CDR3 comprises 15 residues. The CDR3 region has the DNA TGTGCCAGCAAAGGACTAGCGGTGAGCTCCTACGAGCAGTACGTC. Protein: CASKGLAVSSYEQYV.